This record covers a single T cell receptor (beta chain). Its target is unknown. With V trimmed by 6 bases and J by 8 bases, 6 bases remained unmatched. This CDR3 spans 11 amino acids. Germline loops: CDR1 DFQATT, CDR2 SNEGSKA (reference sequence). The data belong to a study of cytomegalovirus exposure and HLA in healthy donors. Notes on the study in general: Earlier analysis yielded a pattern in which most TCR beta V segments were productive about 90% or about 30% of the time. Analysis performed later showed TCR beta chains linked to HLA being more clonally expanded than equally common others.

This PCR relied on a set of 60 Vbeta primers and 13 Jbeta primers. Original handling: Among the unique TCR beta chains that a later analysis counted, about 84 million in all, approximately 12 million were shared. Profiled with immunoSEQ multiplex PCR; TCRdb holds only in-frame clones, not every one. V and J calls and clone size are copied from that table; D and trimming were computed from the DNA. The data contain roughly 130,000 clones, 75% to 90% of them singletons. The chain combines TRBV20-1 with TRBJ1-2, with TRBD1 matching 7 bases. Sequencing input: PBMCs. The clonotype comes from a male donor in good health and CMV-seronegative. The CDR3 sequence is CSAPTGKGYTF. DNA of the CDR3: TGCAGTGCCCCGACAGGGAAAGGCTACACCTTC.